These 11 T cell receptor beta chains were sequenced from one sample in a study of T cell changes during pregnancy in multiple sclerosis. Assay: immunoSEQ multiplex PCR; the TCRdb copy retains only in-frame clones and omits some. The sample lists more than 95,000 clones, roughly nine tenths occurring once. Here the sequenced sample was peripheral blood, taken after pregnancy. These receptor sequences come from a female donor with multiple sclerosis, enrolled in a pregnancy study.

The chain joins TRBV7-9 to TRBJ1-2, with D unclear. Per the germline V gene, CDR1 is SEHNR and CDR2 is FQNEAQ (reference sequence). This CDR3 region has 13 residues. The germline V and J ends were trimmed by 1 base and 4 bases, with 7 bases remaining between them. Here the CDR3 DNA reads TGTGCCAGCAGCTTAGGAGAGTTCTATGGCTACACCTTC. Translating it yields CASSLGEFYGYTF.

The chain links TRBV10-3 to TRBJ1-2; TRBD1 matches 8 bases. The CDR3 covers 16 residues. The V gene's germline CDR1 is ENHRY and CDR2 SYGVKD. Trimming removed 9 bases from V and 8 bases from J; junction bases left unmatched: 20. The CDR3 region has the DNA TGTGCCATTGGGACCGGGACAGGAGGGGGGTTGGGCGGCTACACCTTC. Its translation is CAIGTGTGGGLGGYTF.

CDR3 sequence: CASSSRDYRFF. CDR3 DNA: TGTGCCAGCAGTTCCCGGGACTATAGGTTTTTT. The chain links TRBV28 to TRBJ1-4, with a possible D match to TRBD1 (5 bases). The CDR3 extends over 11 amino acids. Germline values: CDR1 MDHEN, CDR2 SYDVKM. Trimming pared 4 bases from V and 16 bases from J, leaving 13 bases between. The whole variable domain, filled in from reference TRBV28 and TRBJ1-4, reads DVKVTQSSRYLVKRTGEKVFLECVQDMDHENMFWYRQDPGLGLRLIYFSYDVKMKEKGDIPEGYSVSREKKERFSLILESASTNQTSMYLCASSSRDYRFFGSGTQLSVL.

This chain joins TRBV18 and TRBJ2-1; 12 bases are a match to TRBD2. V dropped 3 bases and J dropped 0; count of bases not matched to a gene: 6. Looked up from germline, CDR1 is KGHSH and CDR2 is LQKENI. CDR3 length: 18 amino acids. The CDR3 DNA reads as TGTGCCAGCTCACCCTGGACTAGCGGGACGAGCTCCTACAATGAGCAGTTCTTC. Its protein product is CASSPWTSGTSSYNEQFF.

V and J are TRBV20-1 and TRBJ2-1, with no clear D. This CDR3 has 11 amino acids. V lost 7 bases to trimming and J lost 5 bases, with 9 bases between them. Per the germline V gene, CDR1 is DFQATT and CDR2 is SNEGSKA (reference sequence). This chain's CDR3 is CSGLGNNEQFF. CDR3 DNA: TGCAGTGGGCTGGGCAACAATGAGCAGTTCTTC.

J is TRBJ1-1 and V is TRBV23-1; TRBD1 matches 7 bases. TRBV23-1 is assigned to the ORF class and has an uncertain function. V shed 6 bases and J 3 bases; nucleotides not matched to a gene: 13. The CDR3 runs 16 residues. The DNA of the CDR3 is TGCGCCAGCAGCCGACGACAGGGATGGTTATACACTGAAGCTTTCTTT. Its protein is CASSRRQGWLYTEAFF.

The genes are TRBV6-5 and TRBJ2-3, with D unresolved. The V and J ends lost 3 bases and 2 bases respectively, with 9 bases between them. Germline CDR1 is MNHEY and CDR2 is SVGAGI. The CDR3 runs 14 residues. The CDR3 protein is CASSYNRYTDTQYF. DNA of the CDR3: TGTGCCAGCAGTTATAACAGATACACAGATACGCAGTATTTT.

V is TRBV9 and J is TRBJ2-1; 9 bases align to TRBD2. V was clipped by 4 bases and J by 5 bases; unmatched bases: 10. CDR1 SGDLS and CDR2 YYNGEE come from the germline V gene. The CDR3 sequence is 16 residues long. DNA for the CDR3: TGTGCCAGCAGCCCCCGTGGCGGGGGGGTTAACAATGAGCAGTTCTTC. Protein sequence: CASSPRGGGVNNEQFF. Complete variable domain (other parts from reference TRBV9 and TRBJ2-1): DSGVTQTPKHLITATGQRVTLRCSPRSGDLSVYWYQQSLDQGLQFLIQYYNGEERAKGNILERFSAQQFPDLHSELNLSSLELGDSALYFCASSPRGGGVNNEQFFGPGTRLTVL.

This rearrangement joins TRBV23-1 to TRBJ1-3, with D unresolved. TRBV23-1 is given ORF status, its function remaining uncertain. The CDR3 extends over 13 amino acids. The V gene lost 1 base and the J gene lost 4 bases, with 5 bases spanning the gap. The CDR3 sequence is CASSQYQGNTIYF. CDR3 nucleotide sequence: TGCGCCAGCAGTCAATATCAGGGAAACACCATATATTTT.

The J gene is TRBJ2-5, the V gene TRBV6-1, with D possibly matching TRBD2 (6 bases). The CDR3 runs to 15 residues. Trimming removed 8 bases from V and 4 bases from J, with 20 bases in between. Germline CDR1 is MNHNS and CDR2 is SASEGT. CDR3 residues: CASSLDSRAGETQYF. DNA of the CDR3: TGTGCCAGCTCCTTGGACTCGCGAGCGGGAGAGACCCAGTACTTC.

J is TRBJ1-2 and V is TRBV5-6; D possibly corresponds to TRBD1 (6 bases). The V end lost 4 bases, the J end lost 5 bases, and 15 bases lay between the germline ends. Germline CDR1 reads SGHDT; CDR2 reads YYEEEE. The CDR3 is 14 amino acids. The CDR3 nucleotides read TGTGCCAGCAGCACAGTACAGGGATGGTATGGCTACACCTTC. This gives the protein CASSTVQGWYGYTF. The full variable domain, in which reference TRBV5-6 and TRBJ1-2 provide the parts outside the CDR3, is DAGVTQSPTHLIKTRGQQVTLRCSPKSGHDTVSWYQQALGQGPQFIFQYYEEEERQRGNFPDRFSGHQFPNYSSELNVNALLLGDSALYLCASSTVQGWYGYTFGSGTRLTVV.